Shown below are 17 T cell receptor beta chains from a single sample sequenced in a study of graft-versus-host responses after intestinal transplantation. These receptors have no known antigen. Profiling relied on immunoSEQ multiplex PCR, and the TCRdb table lists in-frame clones only, not all of them. The sample has tens of thousands of clones, about 91% seen once. Sequenced material: unstimulated CD8+ T cells sorted from spleen or lymph node cells, taken before intestinal transplant. These receptors came from a human donor who received an intestinal transplant.

This rearrangement joins TRBV7-6 to TRBJ1-3, with D tentatively TRBD1 (5 bases). CDR1 SGHVS and CDR2 FNYEAQ come from the germline V gene. V gave up 1 base and J gave up 0 bases, with 7 bases separating them. The CDR3 covers 15 residues. In DNA, the CDR3 is TGTGCCAGCAGCTTAGAAAGGGGCTCTGGAAACACCATATATTTT. As protein: CASSLERGSGNTIYF.

The chain combines TRBV7-3 with TRBJ2-3, with TRBD2 identical over 9 bases. Germline values: CDR1 SGHTA, CDR2 FQGTGA. V shed 3 bases and J 0 bases; nucleotides not matched to a gene: 4. This CDR3 comprises 16 residues. The CDR3 loop is CASSFLAGISTDTQYF. The CDR3 nucleotides are TGTGCCAGCAGCTTCCTAGCGGGAATAAGCACAGATACGCAGTATTTT.

The chain has TRBV27 and TRBJ2-2; D remains unclear. Trimming stripped 8 bases from V and 6 bases from J, with 16 bases between. The CDR3 length is 14 residues. Per germline, CDR1 MNHEY and CDR2 SMNVEV (reference sequence). The DNA for the CDR3 is TGTGCCAGCCGATGGCAGGCAGACCCCGGGGAGCTGTTTTTT. This gives the protein CASRWQADPGELFF.

The rearrangement uses TRBV7-2 and TRBJ1-3, with D maybe TRBD1 (5 bases). The CDR3 length is 15 residues. Trimming shortened V by 3 bases and J by 0 bases, and 9 bases separated the two germline ends. Germline V gene sequence: CDR1 SGHTA, CDR2 FQGNSA. The CDR3 bases are TGTGCCAGCAGCTTTCAGGGAAACTCTGGAAACACCATATATTTT. This translates into CASSFQGNSGNTIYF.

The J gene is TRBJ1-6, the V gene TRBV11-2; 7 bases are shared with TRBD1. CDR3 size: 15 residues. From germline, CDR1 is SGHAT and CDR2 FQNNGV. With V trimmed by 0 bases and J by 8 bases, 4 bases remained unmatched. This CDR3 reads CASSLETGSYSPLHF. As DNA, the CDR3 is TGTGCCAGCAGCTTAGAGACAGGGTCATATTCACCCCTCCACTTT.

With regard to this clone: The sample contains more than one DNA sequence encoding this CDR3. The chain uses TRBV30 and TRBJ1-1, with D uncertain. Per germline, CDR1 GTSNPN and CDR2 SVGIG (reference sequence). The CDR3 covers 13 residues. V was trimmed by 3 bases and J by 4 bases, leaving 12 bases between them. This CDR3 reads CAWRPAGSTEAFF. The CDR3, as DNA: TGTGCCTGGAGGCCTGCGGGGTCCACTGAAGCTTTCTTT.

This clone has only one observation. The chain links TRBV5-1 to TRBJ2-1; 12 bases map to TRBD2. The germline gives CDR1 SGHRS, CDR2 YFSETQ. The junction had 10 bases not matched to a gene; V was cut back by 4 bases and J by 8 bases. The CDR3 extends over 16 amino acids. CDR3 DNA sequence: TGCGCCAGCAGCCTACCCAGACTAGCGGGGGTTGATGAGCAGTTCTTC. Residues: CASSLPRLAGVDEQFF.

The V and J genes are TRBV30 and TRBJ1-2, with TRBD1 matching 8 bases. The CDR3 is 16 residues long. Germline V CDR1 and CDR2: GTSNPN, SVGIG (reference sequence). With 2 bases clipped from V and 4 bases from J, the junction kept 12 bases outside the gene matches. The chain's CDR3 is CAWSSGTGAPGYGYTF. The CDR3 bases are TGTGCCTGGAGTTCCGGGACAGGCGCCCCAGGCTATGGCTACACCTTC.

This rearrangement joins TRBV7-7 to TRBJ2-2; TRBD1 is a possible D gene (5 bases). Trimming took 0 bases from V and 4 from J, leaving 9 bases between them. The CDR3 is 15 residues long. Looked up from germline, CDR1 is SSHAT and CDR2 is FNYEAQ (reference sequence). The CDR3 nucleotides are TGTGCCAGCAGCTTAGCAGGGGCAGGCACCGGGGAGCTGTTTTTT. Translating it yields CASSLAGAGTGELFF. Full variable domain (missing parts from reference TRBV7-7 and TRBJ2-2): GAGVSQSPRYKVTKRGQDVTLRCDPISSHATLYWYQQALGQGPEFLTYFNYEAQPDKSGLPSDRFSAERPEGSISTLTIQRTEQRDSAMYRCASSLAGAGTGELFFGEGSRLTVL.

The chain's CDR3 is CSVGRALENTEAFF. The CDR3 nucleotides read TGCAGCGTGGGCAGGGCCCTCGAGAACACTGAAGCTTTCTTT. V usage is TRBV29-1 and J usage is TRBJ1-1; perhaps TRBD1 as D (5 bases). Looked up from germline, CDR1 is SQVTM and CDR2 is ANQGSEA. Between the trimmed V and J ends, which lost 6 bases and 1 base, there was a span of 15 bases. The CDR3 extends over 14 amino acids.

To note about this clone: The identical CDR3 is also encoded by other nucleotide sequences in the sample. The chain couples TRBV7-6 to TRBJ2-7; D is uncertain. Per germline, CDR1 SGHVS and CDR2 FNYEAQ. With 1 base removed from V and 2 bases from J, the gap between germline ends came to 9 bases. This CDR3 is built from 14 residues. The CDR3 nucleotides are TGTGCCAGCAGCTTAGGCGGCGGAGCCTACGAGCAGTACTTC. It translates to CASSLGGGAYEQYF.

DNA of the CDR3: TGCGCCAGCAGCTCGAAAACAGGGCGCAATGAGCAGTTCTTC. Amino acid sequence: CASSSKTGRNEQFF. The rearrangement uses TRBV5-1 and TRBJ2-1, with D tentatively TRBD1 (6 bases). The CDR3 consists of 14 residues. Germline loops: CDR1 SGHRS, CDR2 YFSETQ. Trimming removed 3 bases from V and 6 bases from J, with 13 bases in between.

The genes are TRBV19 and TRBJ2-5; 8 bases align to TRBD2. Germline V gene lookup returns CDR1 LNHDA and CDR2 SQIVND (reference sequence). Losses at the gene ends were 1 base for V and 5 bases for J; bases not matched to a gene: 9. This CDR3 contains 16 residues. CDR3 sequence reads: CASSIVARGAEETQYF. In DNA form, the CDR3 reads TGTGCCAGTAGTATAGTTGCGCGGGGGGCGGAGGAGACCCAGTACTTC.

The V and J genes are TRBV2 and TRBJ1-1; D unresolved. With 3 bases removed from V and 0 bases from J, the gap between germline ends came to 8 bases. The CDR3 is made up of 14 amino acids. CDR1 is SNHLY, CDR2 FYNNEI, per germline. As DNA, the CDR3 is TGTGCCAGCAGTGAGGGCAGGATGAACACTGAAGCTTTCTTT. Translating it yields CASSEGRMNTEAFF.

The J gene is TRBJ1-1, the V gene TRBV9; D not resolved. Germline CDR1 SGDLS, CDR2 YYNGEE. The CDR3 sequence is 15 residues long. V dropped 3 bases and J dropped 0 bases, with 12 bases sitting between them. The CDR3 loop reads CASSEDRGMNTEAFF. In nucleotides, the CDR3 is TGTGCCAGCAGCGAAGACCGGGGTATGAACACTGAAGCTTTCTTT.

The chain links TRBV6-6 to TRBJ2-6, with D hard to call. The germline gives CDR1 MNHNY, CDR2 SVGAGI (reference sequence). This CDR3 comprises 15 residues. V was shortened by 2 bases and J by 4 bases, with 9 bases between the two germline ends. The CDR3 DNA follows: TGTGCCAGCAGTTACCCCGAGCCCGGGGCCAACGTCCTGACTTTC. Residues: CASSYPEPGANVLTF.

The rearrangement joins TRBV6-5 to TRBJ2-3; the D gene is possibly TRBD2 (6 bases). Germline loops: CDR1 MNHEY, CDR2 SVGAGI. This CDR3 is 14 amino acids long. The V and J ends lost 3 bases and 2 bases respectively, with 9 bases between them. The CDR3 DNA is TGTGCCAGCAGTTATGGGGGGTTCACAGATACGCAGTATTTT. It is translated as CASSYGGFTDTQYF.